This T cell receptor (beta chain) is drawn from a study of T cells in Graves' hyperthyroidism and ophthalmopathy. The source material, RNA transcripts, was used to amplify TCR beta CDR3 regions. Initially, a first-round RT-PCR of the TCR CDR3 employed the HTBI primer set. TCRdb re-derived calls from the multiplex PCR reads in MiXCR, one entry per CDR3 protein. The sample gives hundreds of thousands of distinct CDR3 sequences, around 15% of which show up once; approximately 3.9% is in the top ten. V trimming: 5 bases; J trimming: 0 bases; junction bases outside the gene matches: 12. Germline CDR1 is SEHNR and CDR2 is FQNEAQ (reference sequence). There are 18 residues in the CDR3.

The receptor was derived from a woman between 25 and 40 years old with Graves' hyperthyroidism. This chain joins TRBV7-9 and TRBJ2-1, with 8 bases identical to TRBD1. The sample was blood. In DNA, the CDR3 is TGTGCCAGCAGCGGTCAGAGTTACAGGGGGAGCTCCTACAATGAGCAGTTCTTC. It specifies CASSGQSYRGSSYNEQFF.